One sample yielded the 11 T cell receptor beta chains listed below, sequenced in a study of blood T cell repertoires in COVID-19. The assay was immunoSEQ multiplex PCR, and TCRdb's table has in-frame clones only and misses some. The sample carries about 150,000 clones, about 88% recorded once. Sequenced: peripheral blood. The receptors stem from a woman aged 55-70 years with COVID-19, enrolled during active disease.

The rearrangement uses TRBV27 and TRBJ1-5; TRBD1 is a possible D gene (6 bases). In germline, CDR1 is MNHEY, CDR2 SMNVEV (reference sequence). Trimming stripped 5 bases from V and 3 bases from J, with 11 bases between. The CDR3 is 14 residues long. The CDR3 region is CASSKQGYNQPQHF. DNA of the CDR3: TGTGCCAGCAGTAAACAGGGTTACAATCAGCCCCAGCATTTT.

The CDR3 DNA is TGTGCCAGCAGCTTAGCTCGGGCAGGGGCCAGGTACAATGAGCAGTTCTTC. Encoded protein: CASSLARAGARYNEQFF. This chain connects TRBV11-1 to TRBJ2-1, with TRBD1 as a possible D gene (6 bases). Germline loops: CDR1 SGHAT, CDR2 FQDESV (reference sequence). The CDR3 runs 17 residues. The V gene lost 0 bases and the J gene lost 4 bases, with 16 bases spanning the gap.

This clone was seen only once. This rearrangement joins TRBV6-6 to TRBJ2-5; 11 bases line up with TRBD2. V dropped 8 bases and J dropped 0; count of bases not matched to a gene: 2. Germline CDR1 reads MNHNY; CDR2 reads SVGAGI (reference sequence). The length of the CDR3 is 14 residues. The CDR3 spells CASLLAGDQETQYF. In nucleotides, the CDR3 is TGTGCCAGCTTACTAGCGGGAGACCAAGAGACCCAGTACTTC.

This chain joins TRBV4-1 and TRBJ1-1; D possibly corresponds to TRBD1 (6 bases). The CDR3 extends over 11 amino acids. Germline V CDR1 and CDR2: MGHRA, YSYEKL. V shed 6 bases and J shed 7 bases, with 9 bases lying between them. The CDR3 DNA reads as TGCGCCAGCAGTCGACAGGATGAAGCTTTCTTT. It yields the protein CASSRQDEAFF.

The chain is built from TRBV4-1 and TRBJ1-4; D is possibly TRBD1 (5 bases). Germline CDR1 is MGHRA and CDR2 is YSYEKL. V gave up 0 bases and J gave up 12 bases, with 23 bases separating them. This CDR3 has 17 amino acids. CDR3 bases: TGCGCCAGCAGCCAAGAGGTAACAGGTCCCAGGATGGCCGAACTGTTTTTT. Amino acids: CASSQEVTGPRMAELFF.

CDR3 DNA sequence: TGTGCCAGCAGCCGACAGGGAAATCAGCCCCAGCATTTT. It encodes CASSRQGNQPQHF. V and J are TRBV3-1 (or the pseudogene TRBV3-2) and TRBJ1-5; 7 nucleotides align to TRBD1. The CDR3 is 13 amino acids. V dropped 4 bases and J dropped 4; count of bases not matched to a gene: 1. CDR1 is LGHDT, CDR2 YNNKEL, per germline (reference sequence).

The genes are TRBV5-1 and TRBJ1-1; the D is unclear. Germline assignment: CDR1 SGHRS and CDR2 YFSETQ. This CDR3 region has 12 residues. V lost 2 bases, J lost 3 bases, and 5 bases lay in between. The CDR3 DNA sequence: TGCGCCAGCAGCTTACCGGACACTGAAGCTTTCTTT. Protein sequence: CASSLPDTEAFF.

The V gene is TRBV15, the J gene TRBJ2-1; D remains unclear. This CDR3 region has 16 residues. Germline V CDR1 and CDR2: LNHNV, YYDKDF (reference sequence). The V end lost 0 bases, the J end lost 9 bases, and 18 bases lay between the germline ends. CDR3 sequence (DNA): TGTGCCACCAGCAGAGATCGTGGCGGCCGGTCAATTGAGCAGTTCTTC. Protein sequence: CATSRDRGGRSIEQFF.

The chain is built from TRBV18 and TRBJ2-2; D is possibly TRBD1 (6 bases). This CDR3 spans 16 amino acids. Trimming pared 2 bases from V and 1 base from J, leaving 11 bases between. Germline CDR1 KGHSH, CDR2 LQKENI. CDR3 coding DNA: TGTGCCAGCTCACCATCTCTGGACAGGAACACCGGGGAGCTGTTTTTT. This codes for CASSPSLDRNTGELFF.

The chain has TRBV7-2 and TRBJ1-2; possibly TRBD1 for D (5 bases). CDR1 and CDR2 from the germline V gene are SGHTA and FQGNSA. V lost 1 base, J lost 12 bases, and 18 bases lay in between. This CDR3 has 14 residues. Written as DNA, the CDR3 is TGTGCCAGCAGCTTAGTGCAGGGACGCTGGGGGGACACCTTC. Translation: CASSLVQGRWGDTF.

The CDR3 reads CASLAGTDTQYF. The CDR3 nucleotides are TGTGCCAGCCTAGCGGGGACAGATACGCAGTATTTT. The chain carries TRBV11-1 and TRBJ2-3; 9 bases are a match to TRBD2. Germline V gene sequence: CDR1 SGHAT, CDR2 FQDESV (reference sequence). The junction had 0 bases not matched to a gene; V was cut back by 8 bases and J by 3 bases. CDR3 size: 12 residues. Supplemented by reference TRBV11-1 and TRBJ2-3, the full variable domain reads EAEVAQSPRYKITEKSQAVAFWCDPISGHATLYWYRQILGQGPELLVQFQDESVVDDSQLPKDRFSAERLKGVDSTLKIQPAELGDSAMYLCASLAGTDTQYFGPGTRLTVL.